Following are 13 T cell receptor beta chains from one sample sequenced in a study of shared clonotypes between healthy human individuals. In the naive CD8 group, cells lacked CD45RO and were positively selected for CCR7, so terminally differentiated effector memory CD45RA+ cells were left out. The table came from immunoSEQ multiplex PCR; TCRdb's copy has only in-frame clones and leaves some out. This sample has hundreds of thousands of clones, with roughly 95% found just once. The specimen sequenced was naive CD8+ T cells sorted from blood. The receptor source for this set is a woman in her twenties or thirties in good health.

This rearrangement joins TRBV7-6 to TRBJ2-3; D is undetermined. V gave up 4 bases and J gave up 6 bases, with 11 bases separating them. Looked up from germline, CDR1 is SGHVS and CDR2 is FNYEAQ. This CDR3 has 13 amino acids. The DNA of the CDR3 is TGTGCCAGCAGCTCCCTAGGCCGGGATACGCAGTATTTT. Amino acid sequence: CASSSLGRDTQYF.

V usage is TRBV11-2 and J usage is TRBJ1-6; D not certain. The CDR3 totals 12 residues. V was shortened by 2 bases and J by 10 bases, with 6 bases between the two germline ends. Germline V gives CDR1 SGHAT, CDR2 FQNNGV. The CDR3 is CASSLLGSPLHF. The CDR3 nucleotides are TGTGCCAGCAGCTTACTGGGGTCACCCCTCCACTTT.

This CDR3 reads CASSGTGPYEQYF. In DNA, the CDR3 is TGTGCCAGCAGCGGGACAGGGCCCTACGAGCAGTACTTC. The J gene is TRBJ2-7, the V gene TRBV9; the match to TRBD1 covers 8 bases. This CDR3 has 13 residues. Trimming at V came to 3 bases and at J to 2 bases, leaving 1 base not matched to a gene. Germline CDR1 is SGDLS and CDR2 is YYNGEE. Looking up the rest from reference TRBV9 and TRBJ2-7 gives the full variable domain: DSGVTQTPKHLITATGQRVTLRCSPRSGDLSVYWYQQSLDQGLQFLIQYYNGEERAKGNILERFSAQQFPDLHSELNLSSLELGDSALYFCASSGTGPYEQYFGPGTRLTVT.

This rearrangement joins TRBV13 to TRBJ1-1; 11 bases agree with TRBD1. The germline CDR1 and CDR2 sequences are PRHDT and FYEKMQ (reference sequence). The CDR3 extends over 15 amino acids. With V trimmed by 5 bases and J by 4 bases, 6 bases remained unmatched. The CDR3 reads CASSPPGTGGTEAFF. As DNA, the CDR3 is TGTGCCAGCAGCCCTCCAGGGACAGGGGGCACTGAAGCTTTCTTT.

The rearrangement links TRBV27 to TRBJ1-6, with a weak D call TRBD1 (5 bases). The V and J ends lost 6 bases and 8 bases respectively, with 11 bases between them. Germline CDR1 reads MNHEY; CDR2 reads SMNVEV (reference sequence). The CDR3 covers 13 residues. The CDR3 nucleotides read TGTGCCAGCAGACCGGGGGGGTATTCACCCCTCCACTTT. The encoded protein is CASRPGGYSPLHF.

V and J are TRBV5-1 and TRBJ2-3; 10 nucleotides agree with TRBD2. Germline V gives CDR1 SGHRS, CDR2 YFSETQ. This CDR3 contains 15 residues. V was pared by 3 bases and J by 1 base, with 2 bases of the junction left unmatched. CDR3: CASSSGTSGTDTQYF. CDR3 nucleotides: TGCGCCAGCAGCTCCGGGACTAGCGGCACAGATACGCAGTATTTT.

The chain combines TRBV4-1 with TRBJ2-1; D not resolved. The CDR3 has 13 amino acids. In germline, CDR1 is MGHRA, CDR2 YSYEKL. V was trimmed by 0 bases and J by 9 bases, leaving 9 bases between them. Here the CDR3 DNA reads TGCGCCAGCAGCCAAGATATGCCAATTGAGCAGTTCTTC. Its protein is CASSQDMPIEQFF.

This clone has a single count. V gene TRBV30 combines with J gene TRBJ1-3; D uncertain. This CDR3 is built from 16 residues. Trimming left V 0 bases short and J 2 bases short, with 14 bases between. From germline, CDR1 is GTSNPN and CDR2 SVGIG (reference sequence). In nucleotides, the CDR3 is TGTGCCTGGAGTGTTGTACCCGCGTGGGCTGGAAACACCATATATTTT. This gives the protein CAWSVVPAWAGNTIYF.

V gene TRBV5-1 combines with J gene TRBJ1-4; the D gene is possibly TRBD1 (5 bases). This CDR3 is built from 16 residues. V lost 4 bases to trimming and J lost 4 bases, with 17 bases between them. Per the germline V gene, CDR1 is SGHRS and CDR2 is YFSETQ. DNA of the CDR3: TGCGCCAGCAGCCCGGTTGAGTGGGGGAATAATGAAAAACTGTTTTTT. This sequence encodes CASSPVEWGNNEKLFF.

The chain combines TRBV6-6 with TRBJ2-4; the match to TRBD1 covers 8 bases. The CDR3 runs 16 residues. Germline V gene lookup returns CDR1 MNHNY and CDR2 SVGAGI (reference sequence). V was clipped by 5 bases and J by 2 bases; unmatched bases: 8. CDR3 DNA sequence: TGTGCCAGCAGTCCTCCGGGACAGGTATCCAAAAACATTCAGTACTTC. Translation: CASSPPGQVSKNIQYF.

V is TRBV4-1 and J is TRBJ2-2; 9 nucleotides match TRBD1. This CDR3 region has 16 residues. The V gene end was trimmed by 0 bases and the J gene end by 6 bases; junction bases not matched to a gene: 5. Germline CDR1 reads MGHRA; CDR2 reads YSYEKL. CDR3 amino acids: CASSQDGQGLSGELFF. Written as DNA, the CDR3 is TGCGCCAGCAGCCAAGATGGACAGGGGCTCTCCGGGGAGCTGTTTTTT.

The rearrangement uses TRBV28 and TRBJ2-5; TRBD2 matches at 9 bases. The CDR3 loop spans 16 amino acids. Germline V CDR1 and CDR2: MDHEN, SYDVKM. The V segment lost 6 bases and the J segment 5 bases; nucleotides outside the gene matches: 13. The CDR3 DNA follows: TGTGCCAGCAGCCGTCGAGGGACTAGCTTCCAGGAGACCCAGTACTTC. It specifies CASSRRGTSFQETQYF.

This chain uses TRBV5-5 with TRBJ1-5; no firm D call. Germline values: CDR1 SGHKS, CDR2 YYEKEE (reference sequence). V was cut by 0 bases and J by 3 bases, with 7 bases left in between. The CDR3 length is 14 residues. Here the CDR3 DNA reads TGTGCCAGCAGCTTGGAGGGCTCCAATCAGCCCCAGCATTTT. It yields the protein CASSLEGSNQPQHF.